These 27 T cell receptor beta chains were sequenced from one sample in a study of CD8 T cells in ankylosing spondylitis. TCRdb reprocessed the 5' RACE reads via MiXCR and lists one record per CDR3 protein. This table holds about 280,000 distinct CDR3 sequences, around 19% found once. The sample consisted of blood, either unsorted or a sorted T cell fraction (not recorded which). Source of these receptors: a male donor with ankylosing spondylitis or in good health (not recorded which).

This clonotype was seen many times. The chain joins TRBV6-2 or TRBV6-3 to TRBJ2-3; TRBD2 might be the D (6 bases). Germline V CDR1 and CDR2: MNHEY, SVGEGT. The CDR3 length is 13 residues. V was pared by 4 bases and J by 3 bases, with 8 bases between. The CDR3 spells CASSSGETDTQYF. The DNA of the CDR3 is TGTGCCAGCAGTTCGGGGGAAACAGATACGCAGTATTTT.

This clonotype has a count of ten or more. The chain uses TRBV7-2 and TRBJ1-1; unclear D gene. Trimming cost V 5 bases and J 3 bases, with 10 bases left between them. CDR1 and CDR2 from the germline V gene are SGHTA and FQGNSA. The CDR3 covers 13 residues. The CDR3 DNA sequence: TGTGCCAGCAGCATTCTACGGGACACTGAAGCTTTCTTT. This encodes CASSILRDTEAFF.

This clonotype was observed a single time. One end of the junction varies from germline; a read error may be responsible. The chain recombines TRBV12-3 or TRBV12-4 with TRBJ1-1; possibly TRBD1 for D (5 bases). This CDR3 region has 14 residues. This CDR3 reads CASSPGRGNTKAFF. The CDR3 DNA follows: TGTGCCAGCAGTCCGGGGCGGGGAAACACTAAAGCTTTCTTT.

This clonotype was picked up a small number of times. This CDR3 reads CASSLQDTTTDTQYF. CDR3 nucleotide sequence: TGCGCCAGCAGCTTACAGGACACGACCACAGATACGCAGTATTTT. This chain joins TRBV5-1 and TRBJ2-3, with D maybe TRBD1 (5 bases). Germline lookup yields CDR1 SGHRS and CDR2 YFSETQ. The CDR3 is made up of 15 amino acids. The V and J ends lost 2 bases and 2 bases respectively, with 12 bases between them.

CDR3 sequence: CASSLGTGVGTQYF. Written as DNA, the CDR3 is TGTGCCAGCAGTCTTGGGACTGGGGTAGGAACCCAGTACTTC. This chain connects TRBV6-2 or TRBV6-3 to TRBJ2-5; possible D gene TRBD2, 6 bases. The CDR3 extends over 14 amino acids. Germline V gene sequence: CDR1 MNHEY, CDR2 SVGEGT. With 5 bases removed from V and 8 bases from J, the gap between germline ends came to 18 bases.

This clonotype was seen a few times. V is TRBV5-5 and J is TRBJ1-5; D is ambiguous. Looked up from germline, CDR1 is SGHKS and CDR2 is YYEKEE (reference sequence). The V gene lost 2 bases and the J gene lost 2 bases, with 14 bases spanning the gap. CDR3 length equals 16 residues. The CDR3 region is CASSFSAGVGNQPQHF. The CDR3 DNA reads TGTGCCAGCAGCTTTAGTGCCGGGGTGGGCAATCAGCCCCAGCATTTT.

The chain has TRBV29-1 and TRBJ2-1; TRBD1 might be the D (5 bases). Germline CDR1 SQVTM, CDR2 ANQGSEA. Deletions cut 6 bases from V and 0 bases from J, with 9 bases between. CDR3 length equals 13 residues. The CDR3 is CSVLGDSYNEQFF. CDR3 coding DNA: TGCAGCGTCCTAGGGGACTCCTACAATGAGCAGTTCTTC.

This chain connects TRBV6-2 or TRBV6-3 to TRBJ2-7; perhaps TRBD2 as D (5 bases). The CDR3 covers 14 residues. V lost 6 bases and J lost 4, with 16 bases in between. Germline V CDR1 and CDR2: MNHEY, SVGEGT. CDR3 protein: CASRQTDFPYEQYV. CDR3 bases: TGTGCCAGCAGACAAACGGACTTTCCGTACGAGCAGTACGTC.

The chain uses TRBV4-2 and TRBJ2-2; D perhaps matches TRBD2 (6 bases). Between the trimmed V and J ends, which lost 0 bases and 6 bases, there was a span of 14 bases. The CDR3 loop spans 16 amino acids. CDR1 is LGHNA, CDR2 YNFKEQ, per germline. The CDR3 reads CASSQDMSGAAGELFF. CDR3 nucleotide sequence: TGTGCCAGCAGCCAAGATATGTCGGGAGCTGCCGGGGAGCTGTTTTTT.

This sequence joins TRBV7-2 and TRBJ1-1, with 8 positions matching TRBD1. Losses at the gene ends were 3 bases for V and 1 base for J; bases not matched to a gene: 10. Germline CDR1 SGHTA, CDR2 FQGNSA. The CDR3 spans 17 residues. Here the CDR3 reads CASSFRQGRGWNTEAFF. The CDR3 nucleotides read TGTGCCAGCAGCTTCAGACAGGGGAGAGGATGGAACACTGAAGCTTTCTTT.

Only a few counts were recorded for this clonotype. The gene calls are TRBV15 and TRBJ2-5, with 8 bases aligning to TRBD1. After removal of 2 bases from V and 3 bases from J, the junction contained 8 bases not matched to a gene. The germline V gene encodes CDR1 LNHNV and CDR2 YYDKDF (reference sequence). This CDR3 contains 16 residues. CDR3 DNA sequence: TGTGCCACCAGCAGACCTCAGGGGGCTCCCAAAGAGACCCAGTACTTC. It codes for CATSRPQGAPKETQYF.

The CDR3 region has the DNA TGTGCCACCAGCAGAGGCTTACTAGCGGGAGTACAAGAGACCCAGTACTTC. It yields the protein CATSRGLLAGVQETQYF. V is TRBV15 and J is TRBJ2-5; 11 bases agree with TRBD2. CDR3 length equals 17 residues. The junction had 6 bases not matched to a gene; V was cut back by 1 base and J by 2 bases. Germline V CDR1 and CDR2: LNHNV, YYDKDF (reference sequence).

This clonotype was recorded at least ten times. V usage is TRBV9 and J usage is TRBJ2-5, with 9 bases fitting TRBD2. V lost 4 bases and J lost 0; bases outside the gene matches: 10. The CDR3 sequence is 17 residues long. From germline, CDR1 is SGDLS and CDR2 YYNGEE. DNA for the CDR3: TGTGCCAGCAGCCTAGAGGGAACTAGCGGGCACCAAGAGACCCAGTACTTC. Its protein is CASSLEGTSGHQETQYF.

This clonotype has a handful of counts. The gene calls are TRBV20-1 and TRBJ2-7; 11 nucleotides agree with TRBD2. Germline V gene sequence: CDR1 DFQATT, CDR2 SNEGSKA (reference sequence). The CDR3 sequence is 13 residues long. Trimming at V came to 6 bases and at J to 6 bases, leaving 7 bases not matched to a gene. The CDR3 is CSAVAGGYVEQYV. CDR3 nucleotide sequence: TGCAGTGCGGTAGCGGGGGGGTACGTCGAGCAGTACGTC.

The chain employs TRBV5-6 and TRBJ2-1, with a weak D call TRBD2 (6 bases). Trimming left V 0 bases short and J 6 bases short, with 13 bases between. The germline V gene encodes CDR1 SGHDT and CDR2 YYEEEE. This CDR3 spans 15 amino acids. The CDR3 DNA reads as TGTGCCAGCAGCTTGGAGGTGGGGGGAGGCAATGAGCAGTTCTTC. Translating gives CASSLEVGGGNEQFF.

The chain combines TRBV6-5 with TRBJ2-1; TRBD2 aligns across 8 bases. Trimming cost V 0 bases and J 6 bases; bases outside gene matches: 4. This CDR3 comprises 15 residues. The germline gives CDR1 MNHEY, CDR2 SVGAGI. The CDR3 protein is CASSYSSAGGNEQFF. The CDR3 coding sequence is TGTGCCAGCAGTTACTCCTCTGCGGGAGGCAATGAGCAGTTCTTC.

This rearrangement joins TRBV10-3 to TRBJ2-2, with D possibly being TRBD1 (6 bases). The CDR3 runs to 14 residues. Between the trimmed V and J ends, which lost 6 bases and 5 bases, there was a span of 13 bases. Germline assignment: CDR1 ENHRY and CDR2 SYGVKD. In nucleotides, the CDR3 is TGTGCCATCAGGGGGGCAGGGAGTACCGGGGAGCTGTTTTTT. Translated: CAIRGAGSTGELFF.

This clonotype was detected only a few times. The V and J genes are TRBV5-1 and TRBJ2-2; D may be TRBD1 (7 bases). The germline V gene encodes CDR1 SGHRS and CDR2 YFSETQ. The germline V and J ends were trimmed by 4 bases and 8 bases, with 15 bases remaining between them. The CDR3 length is 14 residues. The CDR3 loop is CASSAGQPGGELFF. CDR3 bases: TGCGCCAGCAGCGCGGGACAGCCCGGGGGGGAGCTGTTTTTT.

This chain links TRBV2 with TRBJ2-5; TRBD2 matches at 8 bases. Germline CDR1 SNHLY, CDR2 FYNNEI. This CDR3 has 15 amino acids. V dropped 4 bases and J dropped 1; count of bases not matched to a gene: 5. In DNA form, the CDR3 reads TGTGCCAGCAGTGGGGATCTAGCGGGCCAAGAGACCCAGTACTTC. Translating it yields CASSGDLAGQETQYF. Combining the CDR3 with reference TRBV2 and TRBJ2-5 gives the whole variable domain EPEVTQTPSHQVTQMGQEVILRCVPISNHLYFYWYRQILGQKVEFLVSFYNNEISEKSEIFDDQFSVERPDGSNFTLKIRSTKLEDSAMYFCASSGDLAGQETQYFGPGTRLLVL.

The sample holds many counts of this clonotype. The chain employs TRBV29-1 and TRBJ2-5; 9 positions agree with TRBD1. The CDR3 spans 14 residues. J gave up 5 bases and V 6 bases, and 10 bases lay outside the gene matches. CDR1 and CDR2 from the germline V gene are SQVTM and ANQGSEA. CDR3 bases: TGCAGCGTCGTGACAGGGGGAGCGACGGAGACCCAGTACTTC. This sequence encodes CSVVTGGATETQYF.

This clonotype has just a few counts. The chain has TRBV5-1 and TRBJ2-1; TRBD2 is a possible D gene (5 bases). V lost 2 bases to trimming and J lost 0 bases, with 9 bases between them. Germline CDR1 reads SGHRS; CDR2 reads YFSETQ. The CDR3 contains 15 residues. The CDR3 DNA follows: TGCGCCAGCAGCTTTAGCGATAGCTCCTACAATGAGCAGTTCTTC. Translation: CASSFSDSSYNEQFF.

This chain uses TRBV5-6 with TRBJ1-1; the D is unclear. The germline V and J ends were trimmed by 2 bases and 4 bases, with 9 bases remaining between them. Germline V gives CDR1 SGHDT, CDR2 YYEEEE. The CDR3 extends over 13 amino acids. The CDR3 region has the DNA TGTGCCAGCAGCTTACGCCCAGGCACTGAAGCTTTCTTT. Translation: CASSLRPGTEAFF.

This chain connects TRBV12-3 or TRBV12-4 to TRBJ2-1; tentative D call: TRBD1 (6 bases). V lost 6 bases and J 8 bases, leaving 14 bases between the germline ends. CDR3 length equals 13 residues. The CDR3 nucleotides read TGTGCCAGCAGACCATACAGGGTCCATGAGCAGTTCTTC. It encodes CASRPYRVHEQFF.

This clonotype was detected only a few times. The chain carries TRBV5-1 and TRBJ1-5; D remains ambiguous. Germline V gene sequence: CDR1 SGHRS, CDR2 YFSETQ. The CDR3 has 15 residues. Trimming shortened V by 6 bases and J by 1 base, and 14 bases separated the two germline ends. The CDR3 loop is CASTPGPGSNQPQHF. The CDR3 region has the DNA TGCGCCAGCACCCCCGGACCCGGGAGCAATCAGCCCCAGCATTTT.

This clonotype was counted a single time. A junction boundary mismatches the germline segment, possibly from a read error. The chain is built from TRBV12-3 or TRBV12-4 and TRBJ1-6, with TRBD1 matching 8 bases. This CDR3 contains 14 residues. The CDR3 region has the DNA TGTACCAGCAGCCGACAGGGGTCCGTGGCACCCCTCCACTTT. Translation: CTSSRQGSVAPLHF.

The sample holds many counts of this clonotype. The chain uses TRBV20-1 and TRBJ2-5, with TRBD2 as a possible D gene (6 bases). The CDR3 covers 11 residues. V was trimmed by 6 bases and J by 3 bases, leaving 8 bases between them. Germline V lookup: CDR1 DFQATT, CDR2 SNEGSKA (reference sequence). DNA for the CDR3: TGCAGTGCCACGGGGGAAGAGACCCAGTACTTC. This encodes CSATGEETQYF.

This clonotype occurred a few times. The genes are TRBV3-1 and TRBJ2-3, with D unclear. The CDR3 contains 11 residues. Trimming removed 1 base from V and 15 bases from J, with 11 bases in between. The germline CDR1 and CDR2 sequences are LGHDT and YNNKEL (reference sequence). In nucleotides, the CDR3 is TGTGCCAGCAGCCAAGGGGGAAAACCCTATTTT. This sequence encodes CASSQGGKPYF.